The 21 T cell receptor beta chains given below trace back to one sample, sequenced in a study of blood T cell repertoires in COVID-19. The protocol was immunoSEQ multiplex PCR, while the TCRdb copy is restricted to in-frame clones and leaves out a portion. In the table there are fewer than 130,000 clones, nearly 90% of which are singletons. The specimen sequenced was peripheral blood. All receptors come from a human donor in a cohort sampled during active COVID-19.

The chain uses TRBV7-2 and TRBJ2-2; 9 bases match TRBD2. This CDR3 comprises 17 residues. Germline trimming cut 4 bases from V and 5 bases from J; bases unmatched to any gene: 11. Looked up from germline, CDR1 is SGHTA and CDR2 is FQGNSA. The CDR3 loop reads CASSSKGAGGPTGELFF. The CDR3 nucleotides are TGTGCCAGCAGCTCCAAGGGGGCGGGAGGGCCAACCGGGGAGCTGTTTTTT.

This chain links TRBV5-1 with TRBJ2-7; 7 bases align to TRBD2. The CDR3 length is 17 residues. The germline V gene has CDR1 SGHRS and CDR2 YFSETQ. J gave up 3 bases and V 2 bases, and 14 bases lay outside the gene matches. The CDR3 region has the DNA TGCGCCAGCAGCTTAGCATCCCGGGCTAGCGGTTACTACGAGCAGTACTTC. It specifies CASSLASRASGYYEQYF.

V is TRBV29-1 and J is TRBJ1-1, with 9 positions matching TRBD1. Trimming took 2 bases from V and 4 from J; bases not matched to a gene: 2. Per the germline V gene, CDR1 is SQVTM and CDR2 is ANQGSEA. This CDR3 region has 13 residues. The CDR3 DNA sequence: TGCAGCGTTGAAAGGGACAGGGCCACTGAAGCTTTCTTT. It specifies CSVERDRATEAFF.

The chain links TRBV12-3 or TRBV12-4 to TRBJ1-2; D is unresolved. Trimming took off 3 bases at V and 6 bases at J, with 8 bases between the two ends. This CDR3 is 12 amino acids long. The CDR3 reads CASSLVEDGYTF. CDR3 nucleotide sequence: TGTGCCAGCAGTTTGGTTGAGGATGGCTACACCTTC.

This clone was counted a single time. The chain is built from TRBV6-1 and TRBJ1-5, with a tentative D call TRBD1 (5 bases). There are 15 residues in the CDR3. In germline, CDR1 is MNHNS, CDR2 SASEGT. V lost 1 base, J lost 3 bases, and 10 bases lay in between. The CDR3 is CASSEGSGLNQPQHF. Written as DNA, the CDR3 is TGTGCCAGCAGTGAAGGGTCAGGGCTCAATCAGCCCCAGCATTTT.

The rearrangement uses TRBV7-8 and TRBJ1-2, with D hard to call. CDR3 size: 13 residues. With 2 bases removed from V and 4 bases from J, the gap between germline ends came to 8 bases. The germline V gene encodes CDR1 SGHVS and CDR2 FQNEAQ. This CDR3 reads CASSLTQAYGYTF. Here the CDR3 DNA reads TGTGCCAGCAGCTTAACTCAGGCCTATGGCTACACCTTC.

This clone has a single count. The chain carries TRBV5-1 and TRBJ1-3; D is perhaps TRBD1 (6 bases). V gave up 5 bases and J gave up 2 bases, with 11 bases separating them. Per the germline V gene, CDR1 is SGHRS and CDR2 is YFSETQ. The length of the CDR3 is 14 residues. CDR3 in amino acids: CASRISGAGNTIYF. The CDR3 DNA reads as TGCGCCAGCAGGATCTCAGGGGCTGGAAACACCATATATTTT.

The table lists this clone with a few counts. The CDR3 DNA reads as TGCGCCAGCAGCAATCGACAGGGGTCCTACAATGAGCAGTTCTTC. It specifies CASSNRQGSYNEQFF. The chain has TRBV5-1 and TRBJ2-1; 8 positions match TRBD1. Germline CDR1 and CDR2: SGHRS and YFSETQ. J gave up 1 base and V 4 bases, and 4 bases lay outside the gene matches. The CDR3 loop spans 15 amino acids. Combining the CDR3 with reference TRBV5-1 and TRBJ2-1 gives the whole variable domain KAGVTQTPRYLIKTRGQQVTLSCSPISGHRSVSWYQQTPGQGLQFLFEYFSETQRNKGNFPGRFSGRQFSNSRSEMNVSTLELGDSALYLCASSNRQGSYNEQFFGPGTRLTVL.

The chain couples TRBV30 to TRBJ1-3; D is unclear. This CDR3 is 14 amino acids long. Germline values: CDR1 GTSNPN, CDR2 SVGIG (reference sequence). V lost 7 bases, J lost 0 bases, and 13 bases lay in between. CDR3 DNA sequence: TGTGCCTCTCCAAGGAGGGACTCTGGAAACACCATATATTTT. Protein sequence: CASPRRDSGNTIYF.

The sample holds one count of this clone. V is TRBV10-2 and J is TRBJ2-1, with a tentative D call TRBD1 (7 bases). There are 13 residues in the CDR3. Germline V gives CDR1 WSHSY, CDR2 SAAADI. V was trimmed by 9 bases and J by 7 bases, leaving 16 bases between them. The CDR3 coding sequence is TGCGCCAGTAGGCAGGGGGGTGTGAATGAGCAGTTCTTC. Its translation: CASRQGGVNEQFF.

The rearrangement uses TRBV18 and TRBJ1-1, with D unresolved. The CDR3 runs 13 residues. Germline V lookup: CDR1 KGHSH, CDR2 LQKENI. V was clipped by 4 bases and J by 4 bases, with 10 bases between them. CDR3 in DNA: TGTGCCAGCTCACTAAAGGAGGGCACTGAAGCTTTCTTT. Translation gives CASSLKEGTEAFF.

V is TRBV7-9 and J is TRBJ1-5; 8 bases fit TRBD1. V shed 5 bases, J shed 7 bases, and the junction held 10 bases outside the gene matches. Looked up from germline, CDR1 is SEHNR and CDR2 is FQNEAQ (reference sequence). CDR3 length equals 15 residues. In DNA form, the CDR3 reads TGTGCCAGCAGCCCAGCAGGACAGGGCGGCCAGCCCCAGCATTTT. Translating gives CASSPAGQGGQPQHF.

Written as DNA, the CDR3 is TGCGCCAGCAGCCTTCAGCCCGGGTCTAGTAAAGAGACCCAGTACTTC. It specifies CASSLQPGSSKETQYF. The chain combines TRBV4-1 with TRBJ2-5; D is unclear. The CDR3 loop spans 16 amino acids. Germline assignment: CDR1 MGHRA and CDR2 YSYEKL. Trimming left V 4 bases short and J 3 bases short, with 18 bases between.

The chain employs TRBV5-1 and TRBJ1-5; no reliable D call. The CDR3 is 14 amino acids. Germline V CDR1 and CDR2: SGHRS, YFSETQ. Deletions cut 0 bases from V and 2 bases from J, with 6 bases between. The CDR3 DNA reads TGCGCCAGCAGCTTGGACAGTCGCAATCAGCCCCAGCATTTT. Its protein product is CASSLDSRNQPQHF.

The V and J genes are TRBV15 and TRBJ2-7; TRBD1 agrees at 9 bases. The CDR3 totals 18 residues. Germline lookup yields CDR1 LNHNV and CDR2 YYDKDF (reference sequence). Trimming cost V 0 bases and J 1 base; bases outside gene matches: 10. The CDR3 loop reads CATSRDRRGTGLSYEQYF. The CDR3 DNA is TGTGCCACCAGCAGAGATCGTCGGGGGACAGGGCTTTCCTACGAGCAGTACTTC. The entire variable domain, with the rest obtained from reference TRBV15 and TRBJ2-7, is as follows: DAMVIQNPRYQVTQFGKPVTLSCSQTLNHNVMYWYQQKSSQAPKLLFHYYDKDFNNEADTPDNFQSRRPNTSFCFLDIRSPGLGDTAMYLCATSRDRRGTGLSYEQYFGPGTRLTVT.

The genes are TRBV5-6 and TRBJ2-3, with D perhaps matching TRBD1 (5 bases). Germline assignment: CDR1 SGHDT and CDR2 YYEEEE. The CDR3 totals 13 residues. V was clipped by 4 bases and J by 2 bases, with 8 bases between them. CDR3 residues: CASSPGHTDTQYF. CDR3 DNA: TGTGCCAGCAGCCCAGGGCACACAGATACGCAGTATTTT.

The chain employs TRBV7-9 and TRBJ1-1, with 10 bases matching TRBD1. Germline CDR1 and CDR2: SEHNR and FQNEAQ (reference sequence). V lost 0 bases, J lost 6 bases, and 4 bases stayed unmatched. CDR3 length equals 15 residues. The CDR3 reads CASSLAGQGVSEAFF. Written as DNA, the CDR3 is TGTGCCAGCAGCTTAGCCGGACAGGGGGTGTCTGAAGCTTTCTTT.

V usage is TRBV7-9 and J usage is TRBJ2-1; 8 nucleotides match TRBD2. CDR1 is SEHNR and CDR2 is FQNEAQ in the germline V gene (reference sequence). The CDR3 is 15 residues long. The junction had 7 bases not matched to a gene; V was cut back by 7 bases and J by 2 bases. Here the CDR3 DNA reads TGTGCCAGCACCCTGAGCGGGAGACCCTACAATGAGCAGTTCTTC. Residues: CASTLSGRPYNEQFF.

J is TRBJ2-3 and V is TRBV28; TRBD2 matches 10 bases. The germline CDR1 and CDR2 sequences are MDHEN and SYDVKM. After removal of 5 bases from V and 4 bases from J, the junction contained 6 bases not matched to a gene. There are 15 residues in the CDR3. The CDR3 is CASSTVAGGPDTQYF. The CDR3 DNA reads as TGTGCCAGCAGTACAGTAGCGGGAGGACCAGATACGCAGTATTTT.

CDR3 in DNA: TGTGCCATCCCGGGACTCCCCGGGAGAAGAGGGGTGATAAACTCCTACGAGCAGTACTTC. It codes for CAIPGLPGRRGVINSYEQYF. This chain joins TRBV5-8 and TRBJ2-7, with D possibly TRBD2 on 6 matching bases. CDR3 length: 20 amino acids. Germline V CDR1 and CDR2: SGHTS, YDEGEE. The V and J ends lost 9 bases and 0 bases respectively, with 34 bases between them.

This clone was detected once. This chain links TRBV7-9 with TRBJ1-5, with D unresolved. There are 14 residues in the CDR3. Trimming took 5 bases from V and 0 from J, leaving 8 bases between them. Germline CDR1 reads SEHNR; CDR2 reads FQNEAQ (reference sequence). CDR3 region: CASSRGPSNQPQHF. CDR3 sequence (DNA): TGTGCCAGCAGCCGAGGGCCTAGCAATCAGCCCCAGCATTTT.